This T cell receptor beta chain was captured by sequencing in a study of blood T cell repertoires in COVID-19 (dated by TCRdb to 2020 to 2022). Regarding the study in general: The collaborator samples originated in the United States, Italy and Spain and spanned the acute and convalescent phases of COVID-19. The prospective study material was composed of cDNA or gDNA derived from T cells, B-cell-depleted T cells, or PBMCs. Subjects who had been exposed to COVID-19, were actively infected with it, or had recovered from it provided the deeply sampled blood TCRbeta repertoires that made up the dataset. The repertoires were released in a freely available public database meant as a resource for research on the immune response to SARS-CoV-2. Samples were obtained from the ongoing ImmuneRACE study (first 160 participants) and from 1,000 to 1,500 subjects provided by 6 global collaborators. Sample metadata almost always included a de-identified subject ID, COVID-19 status, age in years and sex. Where available, HLA class I and class II types were obtained from metadata supplied by the sample provider rather than from assay-based typing.

Overall study outcomes, separate from this receptor: How much clinical and demographic metadata was included differed by source and by participant, and the metadata was provided uncurated.

TCRbeta CDR3 regions were amplified from genomic DNA by means of the immunoSEQ Assay, a bias-controlled multiplex PCR. The paper's data handling went like this. Nucleated cell counts per sample were estimated from amplification of reference gene primers within the assay. To quantify the absolute abundance of each unique TCRbeta CDR3 rearrangement, sequence reads were collapsed and filtered. For each sample, productive Simpson clonality was calculated by taking the square root of Simpson's diversity index across productive rearrangements. TCRdb holds this immuneACCESS table with in-frame rearrangements only. Some clones are missing; in checked studies, unresolved V genes explain under half, and the rest has no known cause. V and J calls plus clone size are reproduced from that table; the DNA served to infer D and trimming. For this sample the table gives about 150,000 clones, of which about 88% were detected only once. The ten largest clones take up more than 2% of the sample.

The CDR3 runs 14 amino acids, cysteine and phenylalanine included. The entry retains the CDR3 DNA only, 42 bases that are in frame from base 1. Relative to germline, V is 5 bases shorter and J is 0 bases shorter, with 10 bases between their ends. The germline V gene (reference sequence) yields SGHAT for CDR1 and FQDESV for CDR2. One collaborating source in Seattle enrolled patients while the patients were actively infected and followed the patients over time throughout the course of disease. Whole blood was collected in K2EDTA tubes by collaborating institutions according to the institutions' own protocols. For TCRbeta analysis, collaborators shipped samples as frozen whole blood, isolated PBMCs, or DNA extracted from either of those sample types. On this clone: The target of this receptor is not known. Base qualities were left out, and no much larger clone turns up one base away.

The source is a human donor with COVID-19, enrolled during active disease. The donor label of this sample is uncertain. Sequencing was performed on peripheral blood. This receptor chain uses TRBV11-1 and TRBJ2-5, with TRBD2 perhaps the D gene, on 5 matching bases. The CDR3 region has the sequence CASSDRGNQETQYF. The nucleotide sequence is TGTGCCAGCAGCGACCGGGGAAACCAAGAGACCCAGTACTTC.